Following are 22 T cell receptor beta chains from one sample sequenced in a study of a mutant IDH1 vaccine in newly diagnosed glioma. Time point indicated: baseline, week 1 (first vaccination visit). Treatment here: pre-vaccination baseline after standard-of-care therapy. Sequencing used immunoSEQ multiplex PCR; TCRdb keeps in-frame clones, though not all of them. The sample has tens of thousands of clones, 86% seen once. The sample consisted of PBMCs, taken from a glioma patient treated with radiotherapy, temozolomide or both. The receptors shown here come from a middle-aged man with glioma.

The rearrangement uses TRBV28 and TRBJ1-4; TRBD1 matches 9 bases. This CDR3 comprises 13 residues. CDR1 and CDR2 (germline): MDHEN, SYDVKM. The V gene end was trimmed by 7 bases and the J gene end by 7 bases; junction bases not matched to a gene: 4. CDR3 residues: CASIPGQGEKLFF. The CDR3 nucleotides read TGTGCCAGCATCCCGGGACAGGGTGAAAAACTGTTTTTT.

This chain connects TRBV5-1 to TRBJ2-1, with 7 nucleotides matching TRBD2. Trimming removed 4 bases from V and 3 bases from J; junction bases left unmatched: 10. The CDR3 length is 16 residues. The germline CDR1 and CDR2 sequences are SGHRS and YFSETQ. The CDR3 DNA sequence: TGCGCCAGCAGCCCGACGGGAGGCAGGCTCTACAATGAGCAGTTCTTC. It codes for CASSPTGGRLYNEQFF.

V gene TRBV10-3 combines with J gene TRBJ1-5; no firm D call. Germline V CDR1 and CDR2: ENHRY, SYGVKD. The CDR3 has 15 amino acids. Trimming pared 3 bases from V and 5 bases from J, leaving 14 bases between. CDR3 nucleotides: TGTGCCATCAGTGATTGGGAGAGGGAGGATCAGCCCCAGCATTTT. Protein sequence: CAISDWEREDQPQHF.

This clone was counted between two and nine times. The V call is TRBV6-5, the J call TRBJ1-4; perhaps TRBD1 as D (5 bases). This CDR3 has 14 residues. Looked up from germline, CDR1 is MNHEY and CDR2 is SVGAGI. With 10 bases removed from V and 7 bases from J, the gap between germline ends came to 19 bases. The CDR3 DNA follows: TGTGCCACGGCCCCCGACAGTCATTGTGAAAAACTGTTTTTT. Protein: CATAPDSHCEKLFF.

Concerning this clone: Other DNA sequences within the sample encode an identical CDR3. The chain couples TRBV28 to TRBJ1-5, with 7 nucleotides matching TRBD1. Germline assignment: CDR1 MDHEN and CDR2 SYDVKM. V was pared by 2 bases and J by 4 bases, with 2 bases of the junction left unmatched. The CDR3 length is 14 residues. The CDR3 is CASSLVRGNQPQHF. Written as DNA, the CDR3 is TGTGCCAGCAGTTTAGTCAGGGGGAATCAGCCCCAGCATTTT.

This chain uses TRBV5-6 with TRBJ1-3; D may be TRBD1 (5 bases). The CDR3 contains 16 residues. Germline CDR1 SGHDT, CDR2 YYEEEE. V was clipped by 0 bases and J by 1 base, with 11 bases between them. Here the CDR3 DNA reads TGTGCCAGCAGCTTGGGGGGGGACGGATCTGGAAACACCATATATTTT. Its translation is CASSLGGDGSGNTIYF.

The chain recombines TRBV7-8 with TRBJ2-7; D might be TRBD1 or TRBD2, each matching 5 bases. In germline, CDR1 is SGHVS, CDR2 FQNEAQ. Trimming left V 5 bases short and J 0 bases short, with 17 bases between. CDR3 length: 16 amino acids. The CDR3 is CASSPPSGLASYEQYF. The CDR3 DNA reads TGTGCCAGCAGCCCCCCCTCGGGGCTAGCCTCCTACGAGCAGTACTTC.

The genes are TRBV18 and TRBJ1-1, with 7 positions matching TRBD1. Trimming cost V 4 bases and J 2 bases; bases outside gene matches: 7. From germline, CDR1 is KGHSH and CDR2 LQKENI. This CDR3 has 15 residues. The CDR3 region has the DNA TGTGCCAGCTCACTTGTCCGACAGGGTAACACTGAAGCTTTCTTT. Its protein product is CASSLVRQGNTEAFF.

The chain employs TRBV5-1 and TRBJ2-7; 7 bases fit TRBD1. CDR3 length: 14 amino acids. Germline-derived CDR1 and CDR2 are SGHRS and YFSETQ. The junction had 2 bases not matched to a gene; V was cut back by 1 base and J by 1 base. In DNA, the CDR3 is TGCGCCAGCAGCTTGACGGGACAGTCCTACGAGCAGTACTTC. Residues: CASSLTGQSYEQYF.

To note about this clone: The junction departs from germline at one end; a sequencing error may be responsible. The chain links TRBV27 to TRBJ1-1; D not certain. Germline CDR1 and CDR2: MNHEY and SMNVEV (reference sequence). The CDR3 runs 12 residues. DNA for the CDR3: TGTGCCAGCAGGAGTTTCGGCGGCCATGGGGTCTTT. Protein: CASRSFGGHGVF.

The chain has TRBV7-9 and TRBJ2-7, with TRBD1 identical over 9 bases. With V trimmed by 6 bases and J by 5 bases, 8 bases remained unmatched. This CDR3 comprises 14 residues. Germline values: CDR1 SEHNR, CDR2 FQNEAQ (reference sequence). This CDR3 reads CASRLGQGHDEQYF. In nucleotides, the CDR3 is TGTGCCAGCAGGTTGGGACAGGGTCACGACGAGCAGTACTTC.

The V gene is TRBV19, the J gene TRBJ1-5, with TRBD1 as a possible D gene (5 bases). Deletions cut 4 bases from V and 4 bases from J, with 11 bases between. In germline, CDR1 is LNHDA, CDR2 SQIVND (reference sequence). This CDR3 has 14 residues. CDR3 amino acids: CASSRLGENQPQHF. In nucleotides, the CDR3 is TGTGCCAGTAGTAGGTTGGGGGAAAATCAGCCCCAGCATTTT.

A few counts support this clone. The rearrangement joins TRBV9 to TRBJ1-1; TRBD1 aligns across 7 bases. From germline, CDR1 is SGDLS and CDR2 YYNGEE. The V and J ends lost 4 bases and 3 bases, in that order; junction bases with no gene match: 9. The CDR3 has 15 amino acids. The CDR3 sequence: CASSIHRGTDTEAFF. The CDR3 bases are TGTGCCAGCAGCATTCACCGAGGGACAGACACTGAAGCTTTCTTT. Drawing the rest from reference TRBV9 and TRBJ1-1, the complete variable domain is DSGVTQTPKHLITATGQRVTLRCSPRSGDLSVYWYQQSLDQGLQFLIQYYNGEERAKGNILERFSAQQFPDLHSELNLSSLELGDSALYFCASSIHRGTDTEAFFGQGTRLTVV.

This chain links TRBV7-2 with TRBJ2-7, with 8 bases that match TRBD2. The ends lost 1 base at V and 4 bases at J; junction bases unmatched: 6. This CDR3 spans 15 amino acids. In germline, CDR1 is SGHTA, CDR2 FQGNSA. This CDR3 is CASSLEVTGGYEQYF. The CDR3 bases are TGTGCCAGCAGCTTAGAGGTAACGGGAGGGTACGAGCAGTACTTC.

The chain recombines TRBV7-8 with TRBJ2-7; D may match TRBD1 or TRBD2 (5 bases each). Germline CDR1 is SGHVS and CDR2 is FQNEAQ. V lost 2 bases and J 5 bases, leaving 13 bases between the germline ends. This CDR3 region has 14 residues. DNA for the CDR3: TGTGCCAGCAGCTTAAGGGTAGAGGGGAACGAGCAGTACTTC. Encoded protein: CASSLRVEGNEQYF.

The chain employs TRBV19 and TRBJ2-1; TRBD1 matches 9 bases. J lost 5 bases, V lost 5 bases, and 4 bases had no gene match. Germline CDR1 and CDR2: LNHDA and SQIVND (reference sequence). This CDR3 comprises 14 residues. For the CDR3, the DNA is TGTGCCAGTAGTGACAGGGGGTTGAACAATGAGCAGTTCTTC. Protein: CASSDRGLNNEQFF.

V and J are TRBV4-1 and TRBJ2-7; TRBD2 matches at 7 bases. Germline CDR1 reads MGHRA; CDR2 reads YSYEKL. The CDR3 totals 17 residues. The ends lost 0 bases at V and 5 bases at J; junction bases unmatched: 13. The CDR3 DNA reads TGCGCCAGCAGCCAAGATGGGGAAGCTAGCGGTCTCCACGAGCAGTACTTC. It codes for CASSQDGEASGLHEQYF.

As to this clone: The junction and the germline gene differ at one end; a read error may be behind it. V and J are TRBV2 and TRBJ2-3, with 8 nucleotides matching TRBD1. This CDR3 is 12 amino acids long. The germline gives CDR1 SNHLY, CDR2 FYNNEI. CDR3 coding DNA: TGTGCCAGCAGCTCTGGACAGGGAATTCTCACCTTT. Amino acids: CASSSGQGILTF.

This chain connects TRBV5-6 to TRBJ1-1; no firm D call. V lost 0 bases and J 0 bases, leaving 18 bases between the germline ends. Germline V gene sequence: CDR1 SGHDT, CDR2 YYEEEE. CDR3 size: 18 residues. In DNA form, the CDR3 reads TGTGCCAGCAGCTTGGGAGGGTACACGGCGGTCCTGAACACTGAAGCTTTCTTT. It specifies CASSLGGYTAVLNTEAFF.

The rearrangement uses TRBV4-2 and TRBJ2-5; 7 bases line up with TRBD1. The ends lost 0 bases at V and 2 bases at J; junction bases unmatched: 12. This CDR3 has 18 residues. Germline V CDR1 and CDR2: LGHNA, YNFKEQ. For the CDR3, the DNA is TGTGCCAGCAGCCAAGATCCCCCACAGGGGACGTTACAAGAGACCCAGTACTTC. Translated: CASSQDPPQGTLQETQYF.

J is TRBJ1-2 and V is TRBV5-4, with a tentative D call TRBD1 (6 bases). V gave up 0 bases and J gave up 7 bases, with 10 bases separating them. This CDR3 has 13 residues. Germline-derived CDR1 and CDR2 are SGHNT and YYREEE (reference sequence). The CDR3 DNA is TGTGCCAGCAGCTTGGGATGGACAGCTGGCTACACCTTC. This encodes CASSLGWTAGYTF. Full variable domain (outside the CDR3, taken from reference TRBV5-4 and TRBJ1-2): ETGVTQSPTHLIKTRGQQVTLRCSSQSGHNTVSWYQQALGQGPQFIFQYYREEENGRGNFPPRFSGLQFPNYSSELNVNALELDDSALYLCASSLGWTAGYTFGSGTRLTVV.

V gene TRBV18 combines with J gene TRBJ2-7; 8 nucleotides agree with TRBD1. The CDR3 contains 14 residues. The V segment lost 1 base and the J segment 2 bases; nucleotides outside the gene matches: 1. Per germline, CDR1 KGHSH and CDR2 LQKENI. The CDR3 reads CASSPLGQAYEQYF. DNA for the CDR3: TGTGCCAGCTCACCACTGGGACAGGCCTACGAGCAGTACTTC.